What follows are 15 T cell receptor beta chains derived from one specimen sequenced in a study of cytomegalovirus exposure and HLA in healthy donors. Here immunoSEQ multiplex PCR was the method, and the copy in TCRdb shows in-frame clones only, minus some. The data contain 140,000 or so clones, approximately 90% of them singletons. Input material: PBMCs. The receptors shown here come from a young man in good health and CMV-seropositive.

V is TRBV25-1 and J is TRBJ2-6; D is undetermined. Per the germline V gene, CDR1 is MGHDK and CDR2 is SYGVNS. V gave up 7 bases and J gave up 4 bases, with 8 bases separating them. This CDR3 region has 13 residues. CDR3 sequence: CASNLRGANVLTF. The CDR3 DNA reads as TGTGCCAGCAACCTGAGGGGGGCCAACGTCCTGACTTTC.

The chain carries TRBV28 and TRBJ1-3; no clear D. The CDR3 is 12 amino acids. Germline CDR1 is MDHEN and CDR2 is SYDVKM. V was pared by 4 bases and J by 9 bases, with 10 bases between. CDR3 in DNA: TGTGCCAGCAGTTCCCCCAGTGGCACCATATATTTT. Translation gives CASSSPSGTIYF.

This clone occurred a few times. The chain combines TRBV4-1 with TRBJ1-2; D not certain. CDR3 size: 16 residues. Germline V gene data show CDR1 as MGHRA and CDR2 as YSYEKL. V was clipped by 2 bases and J by 4 bases, with 17 bases between them. In DNA form, the CDR3 reads TGCGCCAGCAGCCAAAGCGGGGAGGGAGTAGCCTATGGCTACACCTTC. It is translated as CASSQSGEGVAYGYTF.

The chain has TRBV28 and TRBJ2-7, with 12 bases lining up with TRBD2. This CDR3 spans 16 amino acids. Germline V gene sequence: CDR1 MDHEN, CDR2 SYDVKM. V lost 3 bases and J lost 2; bases outside the gene matches: 5. Here the CDR3 reads CASSFRLAGGAYEQYF. Written as DNA, the CDR3 is TGTGCCAGCAGTTTCAGGCTAGCGGGAGGGGCCTACGAGCAGTACTTC.

In this sample, this clone turned up a few times. This chain connects TRBV6-6 to TRBJ1-2; D unclear. Germline V gene data show CDR1 as MNHNY and CDR2 as SVGAGI (reference sequence). The CDR3 is 14 residues long. V lost 8 bases and J 2 bases, leaving 15 bases between the germline ends. The CDR3 loop is CASAGGTKNYGYTF. The CDR3 nucleotides read TGTGCCAGCGCGGGAGGCACAAAGAACTATGGCTACACCTTC.

In this sample, this clone turned up once. The chain employs TRBV19 and TRBJ2-7, with a tentative D call TRBD1 (5 bases). The CDR3 runs to 14 residues. V gave up 5 bases and J gave up 3 bases, with 14 bases separating them. Germline V gene sequence: CDR1 LNHDA, CDR2 SQIVND (reference sequence). The CDR3: CASSLEGAVYEQYF. The CDR3 bases are TGTGCCAGTAGTTTGGAAGGGGCGGTCTACGAGCAGTACTTC.

This clone has a single count. CDR3 nucleotide sequence: TGTGCCAGCAGCCAAGAGGCCTACAATCAGCCCCAGCATTTT. Protein: CASSQEAYNQPQHF. The chain has TRBV7-8 and TRBJ1-5, with D unclear. The CDR3 has 14 residues. Trimming removed 5 bases from V and 3 bases from J, with 11 bases in between. Germline V CDR1 and CDR2: SGHVS, FQNEAQ. The full variable domain, rest sourced from reference TRBV7-8 and TRBJ1-5, is GAGVSQSPRYKVAKRGQDVALRCDPISGHVSLFWYQQALGQGPEFLTYFQNEAQLDKSGLPSDRFFAERPEGSVSTLKIQRTQQEDSAVYLCASSQEAYNQPQHFGDGTRLSIL.

This chain uses TRBV27 with TRBJ1-1, with 7 bases identical to TRBD1. The CDR3 covers 14 residues. Germline-derived CDR1 and CDR2 are MNHEY and SMNVEV (reference sequence). The V gene end was trimmed by 1 base and the J gene end by 2 bases; junction bases not matched to a gene: 1. CDR3 DNA sequence: TGTGCCAGCAGTTTATACAGGGGTAACACTGAAGCTTTCTTT. Its protein product is CASSLYRGNTEAFF.

The genes are TRBV11-2 and TRBJ2-1; D remains ambiguous. V was shortened by 0 bases and J by 10 bases, with 16 bases between the two germline ends. The CDR3 length is 15 residues. Germline CDR1 SGHAT, CDR2 FQNNGV. Written as DNA, the CDR3 is TGTGCCAGCAGCTTAGAACATGGAGCTCCTGGGGAGCAGTTCTTC. Translating it yields CASSLEHGAPGEQFF.

This rearrangement joins TRBV6-5 to TRBJ1-1; TRBD1 is a possible D gene (5 bases). The CDR3 contains 13 residues. The V gene lost 5 bases and the J gene lost 4 bases, with 11 bases spanning the gap. Looked up from germline, CDR1 is MNHEY and CDR2 is SVGAGI. The CDR3 spells CASSKGRATEAFF. The CDR3 DNA is TGTGCCAGCAGTAAGGGGAGGGCCACTGAAGCTTTCTTT.

The rearrangement uses TRBV19 and TRBJ1-1; TRBD1 matches at 9 bases. The V segment lost 10 bases and the J segment 3 bases; nucleotides outside the gene matches: 6. In germline, CDR1 is LNHDA, CDR2 SQIVND (reference sequence). The CDR3 runs to 13 residues. In DNA, the CDR3 is TGTGCCACCAAACAGGGGGCTTACACTGAAGCTTTCTTT. Translated, it gives CATKQGAYTEAFF.

This clone is medium-sized by share. The rearrangement links TRBV6-6 to TRBJ1-2, with 8 bases identical to TRBD1. The germline V gene has CDR1 MNHNY and CDR2 SVGAGI (reference sequence). The CDR3 is 13 residues long. Losses at the gene ends were 6 bases for V and 4 bases for J; bases not matched to a gene: 4. CDR3 sequence (DNA): TGTGCCAGCAGCAACGGACAGGGCTATGGCTACACCTTC. This codes for CASSNGQGYGYTF.

This chain uses TRBV6-5 with TRBJ2-1; 12 positions agree with TRBD2. This CDR3 has 15 residues. V trimming: 5 bases; J trimming: 3 bases; junction bases outside the gene matches: 2. Germline V gene sequence: CDR1 MNHEY, CDR2 SVGAGI. The chain's CDR3 is CASSQTSGGYNEQFF. CDR3 sequence (DNA): TGTGCCAGCAGTCAGACTAGCGGGGGCTACAATGAGCAGTTCTTC.

This clone was detected a few times. The V gene is TRBV4-2, the J gene TRBJ2-5, with TRBD2 identical over 8 bases. Trimming cost V 2 bases and J 0 bases; bases outside gene matches: 2. CDR1 is LGHNA, CDR2 YNFKEQ, per germline. The CDR3 runs to 15 residues. This chain's CDR3 is CASSQQRGNQETQYF. The CDR3 bases are TGTGCCAGCAGCCAACAGCGGGGGAACCAAGAGACCCAGTACTTC.

The chain combines TRBV7-6 with TRBJ2-5; 12 bases fit TRBD2. The V gene end was trimmed by 5 bases and the J gene end by 5 bases; junction bases not matched to a gene: 12. The CDR3 is made up of 17 amino acids. CDR1 is SGHVS and CDR2 is FNYEAQ in the germline V gene. The CDR3 region has the DNA TGTGCCAGCAGCCCTACCTTTGGACTAGCGGGATGTGAGACCCAGTACTTC. Residues: CASSPTFGLAGCETQYF. Full variable domain (rest looked up from reference TRBV7-6 and TRBJ2-5): GAGVSQSPRYKVTKRGQDVALRCDPISGHVSLYWYRQALGQGPEFLTYFNYEAQQDKSGLPNDRFSAERPEGSISTLTIQRTEQRDSAMYRCASSPTFGLAGCETQYFGPGTRLLVL.